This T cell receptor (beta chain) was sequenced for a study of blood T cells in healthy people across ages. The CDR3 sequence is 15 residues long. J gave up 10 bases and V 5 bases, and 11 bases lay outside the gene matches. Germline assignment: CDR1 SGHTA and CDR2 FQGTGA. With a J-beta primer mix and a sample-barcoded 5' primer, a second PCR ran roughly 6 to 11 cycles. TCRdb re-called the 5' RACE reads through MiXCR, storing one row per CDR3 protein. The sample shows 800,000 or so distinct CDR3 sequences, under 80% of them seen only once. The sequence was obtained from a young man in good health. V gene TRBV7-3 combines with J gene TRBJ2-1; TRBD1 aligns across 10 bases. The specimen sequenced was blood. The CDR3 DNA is TGTGCCAGCAGCCCGGGAAGGGACAGGGGTAACGAGCAGTTCTTC. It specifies CASSPGRDRGNEQFF.